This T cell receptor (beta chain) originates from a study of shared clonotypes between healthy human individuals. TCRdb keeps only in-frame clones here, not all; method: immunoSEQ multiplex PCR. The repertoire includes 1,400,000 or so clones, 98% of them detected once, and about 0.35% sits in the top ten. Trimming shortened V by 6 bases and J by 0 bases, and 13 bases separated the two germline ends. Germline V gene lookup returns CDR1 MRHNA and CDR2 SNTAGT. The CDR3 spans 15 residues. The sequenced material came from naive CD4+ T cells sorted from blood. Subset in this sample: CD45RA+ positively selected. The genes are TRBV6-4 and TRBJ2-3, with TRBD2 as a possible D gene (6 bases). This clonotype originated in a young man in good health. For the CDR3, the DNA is TGTGCCAGCAGGCTCCTGGGGACTAGCACAGATACGCAGTATTTT. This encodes CASRLLGTSTDTQYF.